The sequence of this T cell receptor (beta chain) was determined in a study of blood T cell repertoires in COVID-19 (dated by TCRdb to about 2020). Turning to the overall study: The collaborator samples originated in the United States, Italy and Spain and spanned the acute and convalescent phases of COVID-19. The material from the prospective study consisted of cDNA or gDNA derived from T cells, B-cell-depleted T cells, or PBMCs. Subjects who had been exposed to COVID-19, were actively infected with it, or had recovered from it provided the deeply sampled blood TCRbeta repertoires that made up the dataset. The repertoires were made available in a free public database intended to serve as a resource for research on the immune response to SARS-CoV-2. Samples were obtained from the ongoing ImmuneRACE study (first 160 participants) and from over a thousand subjects provided by 6 global collaborators. Nearly every sample came with metadata listing a de-identified subject ID, COVID-19 status, age in years and sex. HLA class I and class II types, where available, came from metadata supplied by the sample provider rather than from assay-based typing.

TCRbeta CDR3 regions were amplified from genomic DNA by means of the immunoSEQ Assay, a bias-controlled multiplex PCR. For the original study's pipeline: Nucleated cell counts per sample were estimated from amplification of reference gene primers within the assay. To quantify the absolute abundance of each unique TCRbeta CDR3 rearrangement, sequence reads were collapsed and filtered. For each sample, productive Simpson clonality was calculated as the square root of Simpson's diversity index across productive rearrangements. The clones in this table, taken by TCRdb from immuneACCESS, are in-frame only. Not every clone is retained; where verified, under half of the shortfall comes from an unresolved V gene, and the cause of the rest is unknown. Clonal size and the V and J genes are those of that table, whereas D and trimming came from the DNA. The sample table records under 200,000 clones; 82% of these occur just once. Around 8% of the sample rests with the top ten.

One collaborating source in Seattle enrolled patients while the patients were actively infected and followed the patients over time throughout the course of disease. Collaborating institutions collected whole blood in K2EDTA tubes following their own protocols. Collaborator samples were shipped for TCRbeta analysis as frozen whole blood, isolated PBMCs, or DNA extracted from either sample type. What the research found in general, with its limitations: The amount of clinical and demographic metadata varied by source and participant and was provided uncurated.

From cysteine to phenylalanine, the CDR3 is 15 amino acids long. Only CDR3 DNA is held: 45 bases, read in frame from base 1. The germline V gene (reference sequence) provides CDR1 SEHNR and CDR2 FQNEAQ. V is shortened by 0 bases, J by 8 bases, and the region joining them spans 13 bases. On this clone: There is no known antigen for this receptor. No quality values exist for individual bases; no much larger clone is one base distant.

The V gene is TRBV7-9 and the J gene is TRBJ1-4; a tentative D call is TRBD1 (5 bases match). This sequence originates from an older woman with COVID-19, enrolled during active disease. The sequenced sample consisted of peripheral blood. Read as DNA, the sequence is TGTGCCAGCAGCTTAGCAGAAGGGGTTGGGGAAAAACTGTTTTTT. Translated, it reads CASSLAEGVGEKLFF.